Shown below are 13 T cell receptor beta chains from a single sample sequenced in a study of CD8 T cells in ankylosing spondylitis. TCRdb reprocessed the 5' RACE reads via MiXCR and lists one record per CDR3 protein. The sample includes tens of thousands of distinct CDR3 sequences, around 7.2% of them seen just once. The sample consisted of blood, either unsorted or a sorted T cell fraction (not recorded which). The receptors were sampled from a male donor with ankylosing spondylitis or in good health (not recorded which).

The gene calls are TRBV5-4 and TRBJ2-5; D is ambiguous. Germline V CDR1 and CDR2: SGHNT, YYREEE (reference sequence). Deletions cut 4 bases from V and 0 bases from J, with 16 bases between. The CDR3 covers 16 residues. Here the CDR3 reads CASSLGLLWYQETQYF. In DNA form, the CDR3 reads TGTGCCAGCAGCCTTGGGCTCCTTTGGTACCAAGAGACCCAGTACTTC.

This clonotype was counted at least ten times. This CDR3 is CATIGTANTGELFF. The DNA of the CDR3 is TGTGCCACTATCGGGACAGCGAACACCGGGGAGCTGTTTTTT. The rearrangement joins TRBV28 to TRBJ2-2, with 7 bases matching TRBD1. The CDR3 has 14 amino acids. Germline V gene data show CDR1 as MDHEN and CDR2 as SYDVKM. Germline trimming cut 10 bases from V and 0 bases from J; bases unmatched to any gene: 5.

The sample holds many counts of this clonotype. This chain links TRBV20-1 with TRBJ2-1; 13 bases are shared with TRBD2. The CDR3 totals 16 residues. V trimming: 0 bases; J trimming: 6 bases; junction bases outside the gene matches: 5. The germline V gene encodes CDR1 DFQATT and CDR2 SNEGSKA (reference sequence). CDR3 amino acids: CSARDPGLAGINEQFF. The DNA for the CDR3 is TGCAGTGCTAGAGATCCGGGACTAGCGGGGATCAATGAGCAGTTCTTC.

This clonotype was counted at least ten times. The chain recombines TRBV5-1 with TRBJ2-1; 10 bases align to TRBD2. J gave up 7 bases and V 0 bases, and 10 bases lay outside the gene matches. CDR1 is SGHRS and CDR2 is YFSETQ in the germline V gene. CDR3 length: 17 amino acids. CDR3 sequence: CASSLDGSGRAKNEQFF. In nucleotides, the CDR3 is TGCGCCAGCAGCTTGGACGGGAGCGGGAGGGCCAAGAATGAGCAGTTCTTC. The whole variable domain, remainder taken from reference TRBV5-1 and TRBJ2-1, is KAGVTQTPRYLIKTRGQQVTLSCSPISGHRSVSWYQQTPGQGLQFLFEYFSETQRNKGNFPGRFSGRQFSNSRSEMNVSTLELGDSALYLCASSLDGSGRAKNEQFFGPGTRLTVL.

Many counts were recorded for this clonotype. The V call is TRBV5-6, the J call TRBJ1-2; D remains unclear. The CDR3 loop spans 13 amino acids. V lost 2 bases and J 8 bases, leaving 13 bases between the germline ends. Looked up from germline, CDR1 is SGHDT and CDR2 is YYEEEE. CDR3 DNA: TGTGCCAGCAGCTTCTCTTCATCAAGGGGCTACACCTTC. This codes for CASSFSSSRGYTF.

This clonotype was seen at least ten times. The V call is TRBV3-1, the J call TRBJ2-1, with D hard to call. This CDR3 comprises 15 residues. In germline, CDR1 is LGHDT, CDR2 YNNKEL (reference sequence). Trimming cost V 3 bases and J 5 bases, with 14 bases left between them. CDR3 coding DNA: TGTGCCAGCAGCCAGCCAATCGGGTCAGACAATGAGCAGTTCTTC. Amino acid sequence: CASSQPIGSDNEQFF.

This clonotype was counted at least ten times. CDR3 residues: CASSPEGRFLDEQYF. Here the CDR3 DNA reads TGCGCCAGCAGCCCCGAGGGCAGATTCTTGGACGAGCAGTACTTC. The chain uses TRBV5-1 and TRBJ2-7; D may be TRBD2 (5 bases). Germline values: CDR1 SGHRS, CDR2 YFSETQ. The CDR3 extends over 15 amino acids. With 4 bases removed from V and 5 bases from J, the gap between germline ends came to 19 bases.

V and J are TRBV5-1 and TRBJ1-4; D is ambiguous. The CDR3 is 14 amino acids. Trimming removed 4 bases at V and 3 bases at J, with 10 bases between. Germline V CDR1 and CDR2: SGHRS, YFSETQ. The CDR3 sequence: CASSVDGSNEKLFF. The CDR3 bases are TGCGCCAGCAGCGTAGACGGATCTAATGAAAAACTGTTTTTT.

The sample holds many counts of this clonotype. The V gene is TRBV20-1, the J gene TRBJ2-1; TRBD2 agrees at 10 bases. Per the germline V gene, CDR1 is DFQATT and CDR2 is SNEGSKA (reference sequence). V gave up 1 base and J gave up 8 bases; unmatched junction bases: 8. This CDR3 spans 15 amino acids. The CDR3 DNA reads TGCAGTGCTAGAGCCCCTCTAGCGGGAGTAGATGAGCAGTTCTTC. This codes for CSARAPLAGVDEQFF.

This clonotype was recorded many times. V usage is TRBV14 and J usage is TRBJ2-1; D remains ambiguous. Germline V gene lookup returns CDR1 SGHDN and CDR2 FVKESK. Trimming shortened V by 3 bases and J by 2 bases, and 14 bases separated the two germline ends. This CDR3 is built from 16 residues. As DNA, the CDR3 is TGTGCCAGCAGCCACCCGCTTACGTGGGCCTACAATGAGCAGTTCTTC. Protein: CASSHPLTWAYNEQFF.

This clonotype is labeled medium-sized. J is TRBJ1-2 and V is TRBV3-1, with D tentatively TRBD1 (5 bases). With 4 bases removed from V and 4 bases from J, the gap between germline ends came to 13 bases. There are 14 residues in the CDR3. Germline loops: CDR1 LGHDT, CDR2 YNNKEL (reference sequence). CDR3 nucleotides: TGTGCCAGCAGCCCTTTTCAGGGTCCCTATGGCTACACCTTC. Translation: CASSPFQGPYGYTF.

In its sample, this clonotype was seen many times. V usage is TRBV7-9 and J usage is TRBJ2-7; D is unclear. Trimming cost V 0 bases and J 4 bases, with 7 bases left between them. Looked up from germline, CDR1 is SEHNR and CDR2 is FQNEAQ (reference sequence). The CDR3 is made up of 13 amino acids. The CDR3 coding sequence is TGTGCCAGCAGCTTAGCGATGGGTTACGAGCAGTACTTC. It specifies CASSLAMGYEQYF.

This clonotype was found many times. The gene calls are TRBV15 and TRBJ2-7; D is undetermined. With 0 bases removed from V and 3 bases from J, the gap between germline ends came to 12 bases. The germline CDR1 and CDR2 sequences are LNHNV and YYDKDF (reference sequence). The CDR3 covers 15 residues. CDR3 protein: CATSRDRQVGYEQYF. The DNA of the CDR3 is TGTGCCACCAGCAGAGATCGCCAGGTCGGCTACGAGCAGTACTTC.